This T cell receptor (beta chain) was sequenced in a study of shared clonotypes between healthy human individuals (TCRdb year 2020). About the investigation overall: The cohort comprised a couple of women and a few men aged 18 to 49 years. Different laboratories and diverse techniques were used to prepare libraries and sequence TCR repertoires, to increase sequencing depth and limit assay-specific biases. Per donor, three plates each were used for CD4 naive and CD4 memory, two for CD8 naive, and one for CD8 memory. Per donor, leukapheresis produced somewhere between about 0.85 and 9.5 billion PBMCs. The study deeply sequenced blood TCR repertoires of five healthy adults to estimate repertoire size and the extent of clonotype sharing between individuals.

Points the paper makes about the study in general: Sampling was restricted to blood, and TCR repertoires in tissue are likely to differ from TCR repertoires in blood. When several donors were compared, the shared fraction of clonotypes was around 4.6% for naive CD4, 3.5% for naive CD8, roughly 2.5% for memory CD4, and roughly 0.43% for memory CD8. Estimated clonotype richness was generally larger for naive than for memory subsets. Because the study included only a small number of donors, the genetic and exposure-history diversity represented was limited. Rarefaction of sorted-subset datasets indicated incomplete sequencing despite the large sequencing depth. Pairwise subsampling led to the expectation that sequencing depth would affect the degree of clonotype sharing among donors. Compared with non-shared clonotypes, the clonotypes found in all four sorted-subset donors had higher generation probabilities.

Healthy HIV-negative adults with no recently reported acute infections or vaccinations were included as donors. Every donor was a Caucasian adult residing in Nashville, Tennessee, USA. CD4+ T cells were enriched through magnetic negative selection, after which naive cells were positively selected on CD45RA and the remaining negative fraction served as the memory subset. Blood was collected by leukapheresis, and PBMCs were isolated by Ficoll-Histopaque density gradient centrifugation and then cryopreserved in liquid nitrogen vapor phase. Analytical flow cytometry was used to check the purity and quantity of every magnetically sorted T cell population. Genomic DNA was isolated from each sorted fraction and quantified by UV absorbance on a Nanodrop 2000c. TCR CDR3 regions were amplified from genomic DNA by multiplex PCR using the deep immunoSEQ assay. Extracted genomic DNA from each cell subset was distributed evenly across all wells of several immunoSEQ 96-well plates, and each plate was treated as a replicate. Each replicate PCR for sorted subsets received around 210 ng genomic DNA, equal to tens of thousands of T cell genomes. The purified libraries were quantified using a Qubit 3.0 fluorometer, sized with a Bioanalyzer 2100, and then quantified again using the KAPA Library Quantification kit. A separate single-read 150-cycle Illumina NextSeq 550 flow cell was used to sequence each immunoSEQ 96-well plate. The authors processed their data as follows. Because the immunoSEQ output held only junctional sequences and lacked quality scores, the filtering could not match the filtering applied to full-length reads. To assign V/J genes and CDR3, sequences were annotated using PyIR, a Python wrapper for IgBLAST v1.9, with IMGT germline references. Reads were filtered out if the reads had weak V/J assignments (E-value above 1e-6), no CDR3, stop codons, out-of-frame junctions, or ambiguous translated residues. V3J clonotypes were defined as sequences sharing the same inferred V gene, J gene, and CDR3 amino acid sequence. Percentage overlap between repertoires was computed as shared unique clonotypes divided by the size of the smaller repertoire. Three approaches were used to assess repertoire richness: RTK rarefaction, the Chao1 estimator, and Recon v2.1 estimates of unobserved clonotypes. Generation probabilities were computed with OLGA for all TCRbeta clonotypes obtained by the gDNA method from several donors. In TCRdb, the immuneACCESS table is reduced to in-frame sequences with V and J assigned. These tables do not hold every clone; where another copy was compared, an unresolved V gene accounts for under half, and the others remain unexplained. That table furnishes V, J and clone size, whereas the DNA furnished D and trimming. The sample includes 2 million to 3 million clones, with approximately 93% observed a single time. The top ten constitute roughly 0.39% of the sample.

This clone has just a few counts. The antigen it binds to is not known. Base qualities were left out, and no much larger clone turns up one base away. V and J lose 1 base and 9 bases, and a span of 16 bases separates them. The germline V gene (reference sequence) sets CDR1 to LNHNV and CDR2 to YYDKDF. Its CDR3 holds 15 amino acids, cysteine through phenylalanine. Only the CDR3 part of the read is kept: 45 bases, read in frame from the first base. The rearrangement joined TRBV15 to TRBJ1-5, with the D gene too uncertain to name. The specimen sequenced was naive CD4+ T cells from PBMCs. What the cell subset or site label conveys for this sample: CD45RA+ positively selected. The receptor was derived from a man in his late teens or twenties in good health. Some clones in this sample may be carry-over from other donors' samples. The sequenced DNA: TGTGCCACCAGCAGAGGGCCGGGCGGGATATCGCCCCAGCATTTT. Its product reads: CATSRGPGGISPQHF.